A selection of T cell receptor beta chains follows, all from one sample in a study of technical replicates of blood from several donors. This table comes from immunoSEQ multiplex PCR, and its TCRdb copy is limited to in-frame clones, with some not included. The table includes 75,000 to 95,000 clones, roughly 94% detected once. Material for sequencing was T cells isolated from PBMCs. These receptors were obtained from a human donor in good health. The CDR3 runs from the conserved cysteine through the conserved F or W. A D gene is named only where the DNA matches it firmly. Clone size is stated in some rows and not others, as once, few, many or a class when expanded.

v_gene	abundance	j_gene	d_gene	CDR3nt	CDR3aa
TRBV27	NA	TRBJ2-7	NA	TGTGCCAGCAGGGGAGGGGGGATCTACGAGCAGTACTTC	CASRGGGIYEQYF
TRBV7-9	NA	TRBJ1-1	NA	TGTGCCAGCAGCTTGGTTGACAATGAAGCTTTCTTT	CASSLVDNEAFF
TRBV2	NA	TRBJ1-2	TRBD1	TGTGCCAGCAGTGTAGAGACAGGGAGAGCTAACTATGGCTACACCTTC	CASSVETGRANYGYTF
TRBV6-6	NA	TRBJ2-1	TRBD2	TGTGCCAGCAGTTACCGAGCGGGGGGAGACAATGAGCAGTTCTTC	CASSYRAGGDNEQFF
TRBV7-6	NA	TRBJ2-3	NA	TGTGCCAGCAGCTTAAAGGGGGTCTTCACAGATACGCAGTATTTT	CASSLKGVFTDTQYF
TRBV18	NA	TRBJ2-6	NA	TGTGCCAGCTCATCAACCAGGGTGGCAGGGGCCAACGTCCTGACTTTC	CASSSTRVAGANVLTF
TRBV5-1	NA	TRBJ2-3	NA	TGCGCCAGCAGCTTGGTGGACAGCGTTTCAGATACGCAGTATTTT	CASSLVDSVSDTQYF
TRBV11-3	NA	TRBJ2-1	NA	TGTGCCAGCAGCTTAGTCGCGGGGTCCTACAATGAGCAGTTCTTC	CASSLVAGSYNEQFF
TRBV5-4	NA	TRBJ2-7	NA	TGTGCCAGCAGCTTCCAGGTGGACTACGAGCAGTACTTC	CASSFQVDYEQYF
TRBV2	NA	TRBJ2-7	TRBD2	TGTGCCAGCAGTGATCCTAGCGGGGGACCACCCTACGAGCAGTACTTC	CASSDPSGGPPYEQYF
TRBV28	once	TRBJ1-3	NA	TGTGCCAGCAGTTTACCCGGGAATGGGGGCAACACCATATATTTT	CASSLPGNGGNTIYF
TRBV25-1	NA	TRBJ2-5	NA	TGTGCCAGCAGTGAGATACGAGCGGTAGGGGAGACCCAGTACTTC	CASSEIRAVGETQYF
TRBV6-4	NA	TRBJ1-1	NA	TGTGCCAGCAGTGACTCGGGACAAACCAAAGCTTTCTTT	CASSDSGQTKAFF
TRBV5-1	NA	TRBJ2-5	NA	TGCGCCAGCAGCAGGGAGAACCAAGAGACCCAGTACTTC	CASSRENQETQYF
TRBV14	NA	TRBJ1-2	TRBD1	TGTGCCAGCAGCCAAGGACAGGGAAGACGCTATGGCTACACCTTC	CASSQGQGRRYGYTF
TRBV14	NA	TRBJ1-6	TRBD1	TGTGCCAGCAGCCCGACAGGGGGAAATTCACCCCTCCACTTT	CASSPTGGNSPLHF
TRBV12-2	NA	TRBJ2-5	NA	TGTGCAAGTCGCCCTACGGTGGGTAGCGGGGGCTGGGAGACCCAGTACTTC	CASRPTVGSGGWETQYF
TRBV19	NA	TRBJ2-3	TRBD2	TGTGCCAGTAGTATTGGGACTAGCGGGAGGGCCGTAGATACGCAGTATTTT	CASSIGTSGRAVDTQYF
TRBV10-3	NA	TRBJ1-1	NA	TGTGCCATCGGAGGGACGAACACTGAAGCTTTCTTT	CAIGGTNTEAFF
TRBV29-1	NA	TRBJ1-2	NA	TGCAGCGTTGTTAGTGCAGGGGACGGTTATGGCTACACCTTC	CSVVSAGDGYGYTF
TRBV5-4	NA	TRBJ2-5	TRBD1	TGTGCCAGCAGCTATGGGACAGGGAATAAGGAGACCCAGTACTTC	CASSYGTGNKETQYF
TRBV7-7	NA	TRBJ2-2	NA	TGTGCTAGCAGCTTAGGCCCTCGGCCAGGGGACACCGGGGAGCTGTTTTTT	CASSLGPRPGDTGELFF
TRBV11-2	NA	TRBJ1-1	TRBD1	TGTGCCAGCAGCTTAGATTTCTGGGGACAGGGGGGGAACACTGAAGCTTTCTTT	CASSLDFWGQGGNTEAFF
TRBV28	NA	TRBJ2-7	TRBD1	TGTGCCAGCAGGGGGGTCGGAATGACAGGGTACAAAACCTCCTACGAGCAGTACTTC	CASRGVGMTGYKTSYEQYF
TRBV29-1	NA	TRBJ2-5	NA	TGCAGCGTTGATGATCACAGGCGGGAGACCCAGTACTTC	CSVDDHRRETQYF
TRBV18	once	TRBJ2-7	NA	TGTGCCAGCTCACTTGACAGTTACGAGCAGTACTTC	CASSLDSYEQYF
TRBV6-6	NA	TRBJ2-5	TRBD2	TGTGCCAGCAGTTACTCCGGAGGGGAGGGGGAGACCCAGTACTTC	CASSYSGGEGETQYF
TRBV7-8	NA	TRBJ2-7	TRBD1	TGTGCCAGCAGCCGGGACAGGATGAGAGGCGAGCAGTACTTC	CASSRDRMRGEQYF
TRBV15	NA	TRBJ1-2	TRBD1	TGTGCCACCAGCATCAGGACAGGCCTGGAGGGCTACACCTTC	CATSIRTGLEGYTF
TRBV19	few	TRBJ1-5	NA	TGTGCCAGTAGTATGATGGCAGGCAATCAGCCCCAGCATTTT	CASSMMAGNQPQHF
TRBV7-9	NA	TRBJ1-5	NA	TGTGCCAGCAGCTTAGGAGGTCTTCAGCCCCAGCATTTT	CASSLGGLQPQHF
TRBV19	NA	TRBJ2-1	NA	TGTGCCAGTCATGGGTTGCGGGGCTACAATGAGCAGTTCTTC	CASHGLRGYNEQFF
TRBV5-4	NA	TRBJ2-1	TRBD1	TGTGCCAGCAGCTTGTCCCGGGACAGGGTAGAACGCCATGAGCAGTTCTTC	CASSLSRDRVERHEQFF
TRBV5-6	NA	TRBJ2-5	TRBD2	TGTGCCAGCAGCTTGGATCGGGGGGTGGCGGAGACCCAGTACTTC	CASSLDRGVAETQYF
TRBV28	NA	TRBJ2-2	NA	TGTGCCAGCAGTTTTTACCCGGCGAACACCGGGGAGCTGTTTTTT	CASSFYPANTGELFF
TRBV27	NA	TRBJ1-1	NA	TGTGCCAGCAGTTTATTAACGACTATAGGTGAAGCTTTCTTT	CASSLLTTIGEAFF
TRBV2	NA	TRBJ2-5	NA	TGTGCCACCGGGGAACCGGGCTTAGAGACCCAGTACTTC	CATGEPGLETQYF
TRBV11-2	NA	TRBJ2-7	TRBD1	TGTGCCAGCAGCTTAATGCCCCCGGACAGGGGGCCTTACGAGCAGTACTTC	CASSLMPPDRGPYEQYF
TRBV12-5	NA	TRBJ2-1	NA	TGTGCTAGTGGAGCTGGGACACCCTACAATGAGCAGTTCTTC	CASGAGTPYNEQFF
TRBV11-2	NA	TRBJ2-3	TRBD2	TGTGCCAGCAGCTTCGCCATATGGGGGCGGGGGGCCACAGATACGCAGTATTTT	CASSFAIWGRGATDTQYF
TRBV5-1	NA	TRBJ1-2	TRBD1	TGCGCCAGCACAGGGACAGGGTTGGATGGCTACACCTTC	CASTGTGLDGYTF
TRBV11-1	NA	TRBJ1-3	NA	TGTGCCAGCAGCTTAGCCGAGCCGGGAAACACCATATATTTT	CASSLAEPGNTIYF
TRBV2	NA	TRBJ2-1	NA	TGTGCCAGCAGTGTGGGCCCGAGCTCCTACAATGAGCAGTTCTTC	CASSVGPSSYNEQFF
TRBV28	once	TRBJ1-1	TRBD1	TGTGCCAGCAGTCCCGGACAGGGCGTAGCTGAAGCTTTCTTT	CASSPGQGVAEAFF
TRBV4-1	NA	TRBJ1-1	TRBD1	TGCGCCAGCAGCCAAGTAACAGGGGTTTCAAGCACTGAAGCTTTCTTT	CASSQVTGVSSTEAFF
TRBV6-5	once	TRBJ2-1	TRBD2	TGTGCCAGCAGCTCCAGCGGGGGGGGTTACAATGAGCAGTTCTTC	CASSSSGGGYNEQFF
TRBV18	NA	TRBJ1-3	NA	TGTGCCAGCTCACCGGGGCTCTCTGGAAACACCATATATTTT	CASSPGLSGNTIYF
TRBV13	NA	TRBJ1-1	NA	TGTGCCAGCAAGCACTCGGGGATAACTGAAGCTTTCTTT	CASKHSGITEAFF
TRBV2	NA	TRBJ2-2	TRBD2	TGTGCCAGCTCGGAGCGGGGGGGAACCGGGGAGCTGTTTTTT	CASSERGGTGELFF
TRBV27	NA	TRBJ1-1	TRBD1	TGTGCCAGCAGTGACATACAGGGGACTGAAGCTTTCTTT	CASSDIQGTEAFF
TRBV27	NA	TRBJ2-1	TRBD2	TGTGCCAGCAGTAGGGGGACTAGCGGGAAAAATGAGCAGTTCTTC	CASSRGTSGKNEQFF
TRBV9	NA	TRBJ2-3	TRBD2	TGTGCCAGCAGCACAGAGGGACTAGCGGGGACAGATACGCAGTATTTT	CASSTEGLAGTDTQYF
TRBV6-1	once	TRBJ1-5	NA	TGTGCCAGCAGCACCGGGAGCCTAAATCAGCCCCAGCATTTT	CASSTGSLNQPQHF
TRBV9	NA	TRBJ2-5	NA	TGTGCCAGCAGCGTAGCTCCGGGGAGGGGGGAGACCCAGTACTTC	CASSVAPGRGETQYF